This is a list of T cell receptor beta chains from one sample in a study of blood T cell repertoires in COVID-19. Profiled with immunoSEQ multiplex PCR; TCRdb holds only in-frame clones, not every one. The table shows tens of thousands of clones, with roughly 84% occurring only once. Sequences were obtained from peripheral blood. Every receptor here comes from a woman older than 75 with COVID-19, enrolled during active disease. Both conserved end residues are part of each CDR3. The D gene is left open where the match is weak. Some rows mark clone size as missing; the rest say once, few, many or name a class of expanded clone.

>TRBJ2-7|-|TRBD1|TRBV11-3
TGTGCCAGCAGCTTAGTTCGGGACAGCTCCTACGAGCAGTACTTC
CASSLVRDSSYEQYF
>TRBJ1-3|-|-|TRBV10-3
TGTGCCATCAGTGAACAGTCTGGAAACACCATATATTTT
CAISEQSGNTIYF
>TRBJ2-2|once|TRBD2|TRBV15
TGTGCCACCAGCAGAGAACTAGCGGGGAACACCGGGGAGCTGTTTTTT
CATSRELAGNTGELFF
>TRBJ2-3|-|-|TRBV28
TGTGCCACAGACACTAGCACAGATACGCAGTATTTT
CATDTSTDTQYF
>TRBJ1-2|-|-|TRBV12-3/TRBV12-4
TGTGCCAGCAGTTTCGGCCAGGGCTTGGGCTACACCTTC
CASSFGQGLGYTF
>TRBJ2-7|-|TRBD1|TRBV6-5
TGTGCCAGCAGCGGACAGGGTTACGAGCAGTACTTC
CASSGQGYEQYF
>TRBJ1-2|-|-|TRBV29-1
TGCAGCGTCTCGGGGGGCGGTCATGGCTACACCTTC
CSVSGGGHGYTF
>TRBJ2-5|few|-|TRBV18
TGTGCCAGCTCATCTCCGGGACTCCAGGGAGAGACCCAGTACTTC
CASSSPGLQGETQYF
>TRBJ2-3|-|TRBD1|TRBV5-6
TGTGCCAGCAGCTCTCGACAGGGGGCTTGGGATACGCAGTATTTT
CASSSRQGAWDTQYF
>TRBJ2-2|-|TRBD2|TRBV18
TGTGCCAGCTCACCGGGACTAGCGGGAGCATATACCGGGGAGCTGTTTTTT
CASSPGLAGAYTGELFF
>TRBJ2-7|-|-|TRBV28
TGTGCCAGCAGTTTGCCCCATGGTAGCTACGAGCAGTACTTC
CASSLPHGSYEQYF
>TRBJ1-2|-|TRBD1|TRBV6-5
TGTGCCAGCAGACCGACAGGGTCTAACTATGGCTACACCTTC
CASRPTGSNYGYTF
>TRBJ2-5|few|-|TRBV12-3/TRBV12-4
TGTGCCAGCAGTTTTGAAAATTTTAGCCAGTACTTC
CASSFENFSQYF
>TRBJ1-4|-|-|TRBV5-1
TGCGCCAGCAGGGACAGCCCGAATGAAAAACTGTTTTTT
CASRDSPNEKLFF
>TRBJ2-3|-|TRBD2|TRBV27
TGTGCCAGCAGTTTATACGGGAGGAACACAGATACGCAGTATTTT
CASSLYGRNTDTQYF
>TRBJ2-1|-|-|TRBV7-2
TGTGCCAGCAGCTTGAGTAGAAACAATGAGCAGTTCTTC
CASSLSRNNEQFF
>TRBJ2-5|-|TRBD2|TRBV19
TGTGCCAGTAGCTCGAGGGGGACTAGCGGGGGTCGGGTCGAGACCCAGTACTTC
CASSSRGTSGGRVETQYF